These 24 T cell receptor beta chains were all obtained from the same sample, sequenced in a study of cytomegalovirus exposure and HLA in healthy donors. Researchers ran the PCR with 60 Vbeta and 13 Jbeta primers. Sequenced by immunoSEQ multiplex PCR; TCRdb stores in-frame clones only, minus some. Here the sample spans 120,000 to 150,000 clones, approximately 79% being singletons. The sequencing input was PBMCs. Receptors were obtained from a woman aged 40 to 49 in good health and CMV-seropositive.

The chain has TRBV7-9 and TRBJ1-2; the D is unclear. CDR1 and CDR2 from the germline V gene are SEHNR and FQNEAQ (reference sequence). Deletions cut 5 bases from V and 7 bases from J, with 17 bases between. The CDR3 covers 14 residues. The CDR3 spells CASSPEGGPGGYTF. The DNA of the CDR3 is TGTGCCAGCAGCCCCGAGGGAGGTCCGGGTGGCTACACCTTC.

The chain's CDR3 is CASSLIAGLNYGYTF. Here the CDR3 DNA reads TGTGCCAGCAGCTTAATAGCTGGTCTTAACTATGGCTACACCTTC. The genes are TRBV11-3 and TRBJ1-2; D unclear. Germline assignment: CDR1 SGHNT and CDR2 YENEEA. The V and J ends lost 2 bases and 1 base respectively, with 11 bases between them. This CDR3 region has 15 residues.

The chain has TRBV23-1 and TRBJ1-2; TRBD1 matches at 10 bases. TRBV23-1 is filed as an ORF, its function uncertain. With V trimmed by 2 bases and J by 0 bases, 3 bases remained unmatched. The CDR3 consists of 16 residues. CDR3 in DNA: TGCGCCAGCAGTCAAAAGGGACAGGGGACTAACTATGGCTACACCTTC. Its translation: CASSQKGQGTNYGYTF.

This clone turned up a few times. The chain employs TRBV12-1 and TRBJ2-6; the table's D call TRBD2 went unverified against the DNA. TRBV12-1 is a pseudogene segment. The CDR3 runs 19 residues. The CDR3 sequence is CASSFRTGDSGSGANVLTF. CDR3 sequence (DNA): TGTGCCAGCAGCTTTAGAACCGGGGACTCCGGATCTGGGGCCAACGTCCTGACTTTC.

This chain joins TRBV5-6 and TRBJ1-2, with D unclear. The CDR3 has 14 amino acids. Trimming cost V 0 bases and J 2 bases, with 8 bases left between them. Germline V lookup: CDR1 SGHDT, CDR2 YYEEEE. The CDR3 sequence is CASSLGTRNYGYTF. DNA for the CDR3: TGTGCCAGCAGCTTGGGTACCAGGAACTATGGCTACACCTTC.

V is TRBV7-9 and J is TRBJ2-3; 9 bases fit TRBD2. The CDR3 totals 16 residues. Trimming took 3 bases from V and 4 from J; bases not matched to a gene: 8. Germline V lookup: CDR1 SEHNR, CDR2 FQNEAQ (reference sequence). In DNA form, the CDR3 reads TGTGCCAGCAGCTTCGGGACTAGCCAAGGGGCAGATACGCAGTATTTT. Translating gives CASSFGTSQGADTQYF.

CDR3 sequence reads: CAIRKSSGSTGELFF. CDR3 coding DNA: TGTGCCATCAGAAAATCTAGCGGGAGCACCGGGGAGCTGTTTTTT. The chain links TRBV10-3 to TRBJ2-2, with 10 positions matching TRBD2. This CDR3 contains 15 residues. Trimming cost V 6 bases and J 4 bases; bases outside gene matches: 5. The V gene's germline CDR1 is ENHRY and CDR2 SYGVKD.

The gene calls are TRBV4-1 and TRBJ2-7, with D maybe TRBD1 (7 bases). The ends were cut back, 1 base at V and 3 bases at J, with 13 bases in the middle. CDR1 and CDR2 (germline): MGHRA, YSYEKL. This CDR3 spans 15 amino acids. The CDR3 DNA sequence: TGCGCCAGCAGCCAAGGGCAGGGGGGTCTCTACGAGCAGTACTTC. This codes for CASSQGQGGLYEQYF.

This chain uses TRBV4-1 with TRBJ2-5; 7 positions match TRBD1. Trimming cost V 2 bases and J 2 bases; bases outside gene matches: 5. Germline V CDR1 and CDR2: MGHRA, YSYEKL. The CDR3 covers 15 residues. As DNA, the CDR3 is TGCGCCAGCAGCCAAAAGGGACAGAAACAAGAGACCCAGTACTTC. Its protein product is CASSQKGQKQETQYF.

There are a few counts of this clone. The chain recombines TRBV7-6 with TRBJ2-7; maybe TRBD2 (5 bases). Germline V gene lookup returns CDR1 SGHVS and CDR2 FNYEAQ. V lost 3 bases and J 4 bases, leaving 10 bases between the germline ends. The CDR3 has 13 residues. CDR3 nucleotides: TGTGCCAGCAGCTTCGGTAGGACTTACGAGCAGTACTTC. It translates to CASSFGRTYEQYF.

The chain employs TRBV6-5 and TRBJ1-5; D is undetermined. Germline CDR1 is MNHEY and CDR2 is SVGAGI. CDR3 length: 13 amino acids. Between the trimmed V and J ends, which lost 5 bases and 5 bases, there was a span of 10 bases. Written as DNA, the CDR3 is TGTGCCAGCAGTCCTCCCCTTTATCAGCCCCAGCATTTT. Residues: CASSPPLYQPQHF.

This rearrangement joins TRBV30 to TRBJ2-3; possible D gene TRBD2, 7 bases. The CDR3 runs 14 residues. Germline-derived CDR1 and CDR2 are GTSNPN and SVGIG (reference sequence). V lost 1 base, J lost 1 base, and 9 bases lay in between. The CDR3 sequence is CAWSEGGGTDTQYF. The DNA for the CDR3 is TGTGCCTGGAGTGAAGGGGGGGGCACAGATACGCAGTATTTT.

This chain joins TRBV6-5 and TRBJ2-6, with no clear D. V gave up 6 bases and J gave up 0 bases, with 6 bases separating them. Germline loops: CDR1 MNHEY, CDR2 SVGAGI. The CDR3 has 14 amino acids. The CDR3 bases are TGTGCCAGCAGCCCCGGCTCTGGGGCCAACGTCCTGACTTTC. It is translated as CASSPGSGANVLTF.

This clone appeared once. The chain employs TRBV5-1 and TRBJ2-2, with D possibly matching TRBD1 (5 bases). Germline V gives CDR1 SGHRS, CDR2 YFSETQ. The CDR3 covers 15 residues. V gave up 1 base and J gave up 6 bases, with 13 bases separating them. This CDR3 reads CASSLSPGFPGELFF. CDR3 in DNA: TGCGCCAGCAGCTTGAGTCCAGGGTTCCCCGGGGAGCTGTTTTTT.

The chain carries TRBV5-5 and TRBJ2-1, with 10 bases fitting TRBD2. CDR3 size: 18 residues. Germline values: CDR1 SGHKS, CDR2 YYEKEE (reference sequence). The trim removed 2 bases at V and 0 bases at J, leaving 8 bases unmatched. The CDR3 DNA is TGTGCCAGCAGCTTCGGGCTAGCGGGGGCGAGCTCCTACAATGAGCAGTTCTTC. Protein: CASSFGLAGASSYNEQFF.

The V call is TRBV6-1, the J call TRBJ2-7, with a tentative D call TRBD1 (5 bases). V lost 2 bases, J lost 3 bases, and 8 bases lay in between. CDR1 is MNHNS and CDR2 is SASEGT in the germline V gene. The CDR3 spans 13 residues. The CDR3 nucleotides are TGTGCCAGCAGTGAAAACAGGTACTACGAGCAGTACTTC. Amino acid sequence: CASSENRYYEQYF.

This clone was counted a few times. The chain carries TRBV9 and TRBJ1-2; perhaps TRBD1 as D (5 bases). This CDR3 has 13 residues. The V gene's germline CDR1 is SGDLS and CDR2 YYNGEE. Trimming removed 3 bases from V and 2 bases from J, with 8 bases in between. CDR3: CASSGGGNYGYTF. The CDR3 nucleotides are TGTGCCAGCAGCGGCGGGGGAAACTATGGCTACACCTTC.

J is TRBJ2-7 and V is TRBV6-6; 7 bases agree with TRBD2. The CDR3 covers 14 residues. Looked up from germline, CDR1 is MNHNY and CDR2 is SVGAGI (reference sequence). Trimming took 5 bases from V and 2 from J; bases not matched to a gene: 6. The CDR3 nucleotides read TGTGCCAGCAGTGGGGCGGGGGTTACCTACGAGCAGTACTTC. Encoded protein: CASSGAGVTYEQYF.

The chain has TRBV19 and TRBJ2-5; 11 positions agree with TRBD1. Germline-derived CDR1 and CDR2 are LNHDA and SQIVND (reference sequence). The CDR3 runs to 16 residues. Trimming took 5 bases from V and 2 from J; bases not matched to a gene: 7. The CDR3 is CASSPRTGGGQETQYF. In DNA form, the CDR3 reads TGTGCCAGTAGTCCTCGGACAGGGGGCGGACAAGAGACCCAGTACTTC. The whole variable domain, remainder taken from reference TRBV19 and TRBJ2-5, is DGGITQSPKYLFRKEGQNVTLSCEQNLNHDAMYWYRQDPGQGLRLIYYSQIVNDFQKGDIAEGYSVSREKKESFPLTVTSAQKNPTAFYLCASSPRTGGGQETQYFGPGTRLLVL.

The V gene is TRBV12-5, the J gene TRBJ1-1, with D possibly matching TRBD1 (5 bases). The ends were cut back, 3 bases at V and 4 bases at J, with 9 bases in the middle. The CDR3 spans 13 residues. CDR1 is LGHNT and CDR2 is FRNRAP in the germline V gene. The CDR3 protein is CASGLQVATEAFF. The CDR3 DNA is TGTGCTAGTGGTTTACAGGTTGCCACTGAAGCTTTCTTT. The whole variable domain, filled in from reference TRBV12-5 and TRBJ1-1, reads DARVTQTPRHKVTEMGQEVTMRCQPILGHNTVFWYRQTMMQGLELLAYFRNRAPLDDSGMPKDRFSAEMPDATLATLKIQPSEPRDSAVYFCASGLQVATEAFFGQGTRLTVV.

CDR3 loop: CASSSGQGSPEAFF. Here the CDR3 DNA reads TGTGCCAGCAGCTCCGGTCAGGGCTCGCCTGAAGCTTTCTTT. This chain links TRBV6-5 with TRBJ1-1; possibly TRBD1 for D (5 bases). Germline CDR1 is MNHEY and CDR2 is SVGAGI. Deletions cut 6 bases from V and 6 bases from J, with 17 bases between. CDR3 length: 14 residues.

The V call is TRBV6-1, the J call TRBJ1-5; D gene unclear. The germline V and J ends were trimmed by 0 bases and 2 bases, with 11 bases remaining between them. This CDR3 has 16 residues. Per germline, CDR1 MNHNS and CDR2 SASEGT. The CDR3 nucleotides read TGTGCCAGCAGTGAAGCGCGAGCTTACGGCAATCAGCCCCAGCATTTT. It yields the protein CASSEARAYGNQPQHF.

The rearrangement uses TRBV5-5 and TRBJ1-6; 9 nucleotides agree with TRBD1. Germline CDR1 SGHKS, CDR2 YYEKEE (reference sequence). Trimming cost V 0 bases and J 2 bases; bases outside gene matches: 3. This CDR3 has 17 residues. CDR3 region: CASSLDWDRAYNSPLHF. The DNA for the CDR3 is TGTGCCAGCAGCTTGGATTGGGACAGGGCCTATAATTCACCCCTCCACTTT.

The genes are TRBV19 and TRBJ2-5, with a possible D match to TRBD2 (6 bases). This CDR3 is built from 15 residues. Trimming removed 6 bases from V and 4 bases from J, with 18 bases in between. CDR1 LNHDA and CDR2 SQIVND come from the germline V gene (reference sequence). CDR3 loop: CASRGGMSEGETQYF. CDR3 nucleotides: TGTGCCAGTAGAGGCGGGATGTCGGAGGGAGAGACCCAGTACTTC.